This T cell receptor (beta chain) was obtained from a study of identical twins. Points on this clonotype: Its antigen is currently unknown.

Unique molecular identifiers were present on the cDNA, which also gained a universal primer site by template switching. Each CDR3 protein gets one entry after TCRdb re-called the 5' RACE reads with MiXCR. The sample records some 900,000 distinct CDR3 sequences, roughly 12% being singletons. The V and J ends lost 1 base and 6 bases, in that order; junction bases with no gene match: 6. Germline V gene lookup returns CDR1 SGHDN and CDR2 FVKESK. The length of the CDR3 is 15 residues. Regarding the study as a whole: Beta out-of-frame sequences showed weaker excess sharing between twins. Analyses of zero insertions could, in part, be confounded by invariant MAIT and iNKT cells.

This sample was shared with a second study, whose subject was yellow fever vaccine responses in identical twins.

This TCR derives from a woman aged 18-29 years in good health. Specimen: PBMCs. V usage is TRBV14 and J usage is TRBJ2-4, with 7 bases fitting TRBD2. The CDR3 region has the DNA TGTGCCAGCAGCCAAGGAGGGCGCGGGAGAAACATTCAGTACTTC. Its translation is CASSQGGRGRNIQYF.